This T cell receptor beta chain was sequenced in a study of control samples from healthy donors and cancer patients. Profiling relied on immunoSEQ multiplex PCR, and the TCRdb table lists in-frame clones only, not all of them. The sample records some 130,000 clones, 92% being singletons. Unmatched junction bases numbered 16, after V lost 7 bases and J lost 8 bases. The CDR3 sequence is 17 residues long. Germline-derived CDR1 and CDR2 are SGHAT and FQNNGV. What was sequenced was blood. This TCR was sampled from a man aged 18-30 years in good health. J is TRBJ2-5 and V is TRBV11-2, with 13 bases lining up with TRBD2. CDR3 nucleotides: TGTGCCAGCACCCCAGAAGGGACTAGCGGGGTCACCGGAACCCAGTACTTC. Protein: CASTPEGTSGVTGTQYF.